One and the same sample provided the 25 T cell receptor beta chains below, sequenced in a study of sequential checkpoint blockade in melanoma. Noted treatment: randomized to nivolumab then ipilimumab (arm A) or the reverse (arm B). Libraries were prepared by immunoSEQ multiplex PCR; TCRdb keeps only in-frame clonotypes and omits some of them. The sample shows fewer than 3,500 clones, about a fifth of them seen only once. The input for sequencing was tumor tissue (inferred from file names), taken from a patient given nivolumab and ipilimumab in sequence. The receptors derive from a human donor with melanoma.

This chain joins TRBV18 and TRBJ1-2; a possible D gene is TRBD1 (5 bases). The CDR3 sequence is 15 residues long. V was pared by 2 bases and J by 2 bases, with 12 bases between. Germline CDR1 KGHSH, CDR2 LQKENI. CDR3 DNA: TGTGCCAGCTCACCAGGGGCAGGCGTCAACTATGGCTACACCTTC. Amino acid sequence: CASSPGAGVNYGYTF.

This clone was seen a handful of times. V usage is TRBV6-8 and J usage is TRBJ1-5; 8 bases line up with TRBD1. The germline V gene encodes CDR1 MNHGY and CDR2 SAAAGT. After removal of 5 bases from V and 6 bases from J, the junction contained 12 bases not matched to a gene. The CDR3 has 16 residues. CDR3 in amino acids: CASSGALDRVSQPQHF. CDR3 in DNA: TGTGCCAGCAGTGGAGCTCTGGACAGGGTTAGTCAGCCCCAGCATTTT.

Judged by abundance, this clone is medium-sized. The rearrangement links TRBV6-8 to TRBJ2-7, with 8 bases aligning to TRBD2. Germline V gene sequence: CDR1 MNHGY, CDR2 SAAAGT. The CDR3 runs to 14 residues. Trimming removed 8 bases from V and 3 bases from J; junction bases left unmatched: 9. CDR3 DNA sequence: TGTGCCAGCTTAAACGCGGGAGGCGGCTACGAGCAGTACTTC. This codes for CASLNAGGGYEQYF.

This clone occurred a few times. CDR3 protein: CASSLGSNTEAFF. CDR3 nucleotides: TGTGCCAGCAGTCTAGGATCGAACACTGAAGCTTTCTTT. The rearrangement links TRBV6-8 to TRBJ1-1; D is uncertain. The CDR3 has 13 amino acids. The ends were cut back, 5 bases at V and 1 base at J, with 8 bases in the middle. Germline V gene data show CDR1 as MNHGY and CDR2 as SAAAGT.

The chain combines TRBV28 with TRBJ2-4; D not resolved. The CDR3 contains 14 residues. Germline CDR1 and CDR2: MDHEN and SYDVKM. With 7 bases removed from V and 9 bases from J, the gap between germline ends came to 19 bases. In nucleotides, the CDR3 is TGTGCCAGCACTCCCCCGAGAAGGGAAACCATTCAGTACTTC. It translates to CASTPPRRETIQYF.

This clone was observed a few times. The gene calls are TRBV28 and TRBJ1-5; 12 positions agree with TRBD1. This CDR3 is built from 17 residues. Germline-derived CDR1 and CDR2 are MDHEN and SYDVKM. Losses at the gene ends were 5 bases for V and 2 bases for J; bases not matched to a gene: 7. The DNA of the CDR3 is TGTGCCAGCAGTGGGACAGGGGGCAGATGGGGCAATCAGCCCCAGCATTTT. This gives the protein CASSGTGGRWGNQPQHF.

By share, this clone counts as medium-sized. This chain uses TRBV11-3 with TRBJ2-5, with TRBD2 identical over 10 bases. Germline V gives CDR1 SGHNT, CDR2 YENEEA. The V and J ends lost 4 bases and 4 bases, in that order; junction bases with no gene match: 6. This CDR3 region has 15 residues. In DNA, the CDR3 is TGTGCCAGCAGCTGGCCGGGACTAGCGCGAGAGACCCAGTACTTC. As protein: CASSWPGLARETQYF.

This clone was seen ten or more times. The rearrangement uses TRBV11-3 and TRBJ1-5; D is possibly TRBD1 (5 bases). The V end lost 0 bases, the J end lost 4 bases, and 10 bases lay between the germline ends. Germline V gene data show CDR1 as SGHNT and CDR2 as YENEEA. The CDR3 is 15 amino acids. The CDR3 here is CASSLETNRNQPQHF. For the CDR3, the DNA is TGTGCCAGCAGCTTAGAAACTAACAGGAATCAGCCCCAGCATTTT.

This clone was detected only a few times. This chain joins TRBV6-8 and TRBJ2-3; 9 nucleotides line up with TRBD2. The junction had 13 bases not matched to a gene; V was cut back by 5 bases and J by 4 bases. This CDR3 region has 17 residues. Germline lookup yields CDR1 MNHGY and CDR2 SAAAGT. The CDR3 spells CASSDPPGGGAPDTQYF. The DNA of the CDR3 is TGTGCCAGCAGTGACCCCCCCGGCGGGGGGGCCCCAGATACGCAGTATTTT.

This chain joins TRBV6-8 and TRBJ2-7; 7 bases align to TRBD1. J lost 1 base, V lost 5 bases, and 5 bases had no gene match. The CDR3 contains 14 residues. CDR1 and CDR2 from the germline V gene are MNHGY and SAAAGT. The CDR3 here is CASSPQGLSYEQYF. CDR3 bases: TGTGCCAGCAGTCCACAGGGGTTGTCCTACGAGCAGTACTTC.

By sample share, this clone is medium-sized. The chain couples TRBV11-3 to TRBJ2-7; D is ambiguous. The CDR3 has 14 residues. Trimming stripped 1 base from V and 5 bases from J, with 12 bases between. The V gene's germline CDR1 is SGHNT and CDR2 YENEEA. The CDR3 sequence is CASSLGVSYDEQYF. The CDR3 DNA reads TGTGCCAGCAGCTTAGGGGTTAGCTATGACGAGCAGTACTTC.

V is TRBV19 and J is TRBJ1-2; the D gene is possibly TRBD1 (6 bases). This CDR3 comprises 16 residues. Germline V gene data show CDR1 as LNHDA and CDR2 as SQIVND (reference sequence). Trimming stripped 3 bases from V and 5 bases from J, with 19 bases between. DNA for the CDR3: TGTGCCAGTAGTATCTCGGGACAAACTCTCGTATATGGCTACACCTTC. Protein product: CASSISGQTLVYGYTF.

This clone occurred many times. V usage is TRBV11-3 and J usage is TRBJ2-2, with TRBD1 matching 10 bases. The J segment lost 1 base and the V segment lost 4 bases, leaving 3 bases of the junction unmatched. Germline CDR1 is SGHNT and CDR2 is YENEEA. The length of the CDR3 is 16 residues. CDR3 sequence reads: CASSSRDRGNTGELFF. The CDR3 DNA follows: TGTGCCAGCAGCTCCCGGGACAGGGGGAACACCGGGGAGCTGTTTTTT.

The genes are TRBV19 and TRBJ1-1; maybe TRBD1 (6 bases). Trimming removed 0 bases at V and 4 bases at J, with 27 bases between. The CDR3 contains 20 residues. Germline V gene sequence: CDR1 LNHDA, CDR2 SQIVND (reference sequence). The DNA for the CDR3 is TGTGCCAGTAGTATAGATTTACGGAGGATAACCATATCGGGGGCCACTGAAGCTTTCTTT. This sequence encodes CASSIDLRRITISGATEAFF.

The chain employs TRBV14 and TRBJ1-2; no definite D call. CDR1 is SGHDN, CDR2 FVKESK, per germline. The CDR3 totals 16 residues. The V end was cut by 2 bases, the J end by 5 bases, with 18 bases between. The CDR3 spells CASSQLNSGLLYGYTF. For the CDR3, the DNA is TGTGCCAGCAGCCAACTTAACAGCGGACTACTTTATGGCTACACCTTC.

V is TRBV7-1 and J is TRBJ2-1; D not resolved. TRBV7-1 is reported as an ORF; its role is uncertain. The CDR3 extends over 13 amino acids. The ends were cut back, 4 bases at V and 5 bases at J, with 9 bases in the middle. The CDR3 here is CASSLGPNNEQFF. CDR3 bases: TGTGCCAGCAGCTTAGGACCGAACAATGAGCAGTTCTTC.

This clone was recorded a few times. The chain combines TRBV6-8 with TRBJ2-5; a possible D gene is TRBD2 (6 bases). Germline CDR1 and CDR2: MNHGY and SAAAGT. The CDR3 is 18 residues long. V lost 6 bases and J 2 bases, leaving 25 bases between the germline ends. The CDR3 protein is CASSPPGDTRDSQETQYF. The CDR3 DNA sequence: TGTGCCAGCAGCCCCCCGGGAGACACCCGGGACTCACAAGAGACCCAGTACTTC.

V is TRBV6-8 and J is TRBJ1-1, with TRBD1 as a possible D gene (5 bases). V dropped 6 bases and J dropped 6 bases, with 23 bases sitting between them. Germline V CDR1 and CDR2: MNHGY, SAAAGT. The CDR3 is made up of 16 amino acids. Here the CDR3 DNA reads TGTGCCAGCAGCGGAGGATTCGCACAGGTCGGCCCTGAAGCTTTCTTT. This gives the protein CASSGGFAQVGPEAFF.

Judged by abundance, this clone is medium-sized. V and J are TRBV11-3 and TRBJ2-1; 9 bases agree with TRBD1. V lost 5 bases to trimming and J lost 5 bases; unmatched junction nucleotides: 7. CDR3 size: 15 residues. Per germline, CDR1 SGHNT and CDR2 YENEEA. CDR3 protein: CASSKGQGRDNEQFF. CDR3 sequence (DNA): TGTGCCAGCAGCAAGGGACAGGGACGGGACAATGAGCAGTTCTTC.

This clone was seen only a few times. V gene TRBV6-8 combines with J gene TRBJ2-2; maybe TRBD2 (6 bases). This CDR3 is 18 amino acids long. Trimming cost V 11 bases and J 5 bases, with 30 bases left between them. CDR1 MNHGY and CDR2 SAAAGT come from the germline V gene. The DNA for the CDR3 is TGTGCCTACAACCGGGACTTTCACAAACCCCACCATACCGGGGAGCTGTTTTTT. This gives the protein CAYNRDFHKPHHTGELFF.

This clone occurred a few times. This chain connects TRBV12-5 to TRBJ1-1; TRBD1 agrees at 9 bases. From germline, CDR1 is LGHNT and CDR2 FRNRAP. This CDR3 region has 16 residues. The trim removed 1 base at V and 0 bases at J, leaving 3 bases unmatched. In nucleotides, the CDR3 is TGTGCTAGTGGTTTGGGGGACAGGGAAATGAACACTGAAGCTTTCTTT. As protein: CASGLGDREMNTEAFF. Full variable domain (remainder filled in from reference TRBV12-5 and TRBJ1-1): DARVTQTPRHKVTEMGQEVTMRCQPILGHNTVFWYRQTMMQGLELLAYFRNRAPLDDSGMPKDRFSAEMPDATLATLKIQPSEPRDSAVYFCASGLGDREMNTEAFFGQGTRLTVV.

This clone is categorized as medium-sized. The chain joins TRBV11-3 to TRBJ2-7; the match to TRBD1 covers 9 bases. The junction had 9 bases not matched to a gene; V was cut back by 3 bases and J by 9 bases. The CDR3 contains 14 residues. Germline CDR1 reads SGHNT; CDR2 reads YENEEA. CDR3 region: CASSFGDRVNLQYF. The CDR3 region has the DNA TGTGCCAGCAGCTTCGGGGACAGGGTGAATCTGCAGTACTTC.

This rearrangement joins TRBV30 to TRBJ2-1; TRBD2 is a possible D gene (6 bases). Germline assignment: CDR1 GTSNPN and CDR2 SVGIG (reference sequence). Trimming took off 3 bases at V and 7 bases at J, with 10 bases between the two ends. CDR3 length: 12 residues. The CDR3 here is CAWRQRGNEQFF. The CDR3 DNA sequence: TGTGCCTGGAGACAACGGGGGAATGAGCAGTTCTTC. The full variable domain, rest sourced from reference TRBV30 and TRBJ2-1, is SQTIHQWPATLVQPVGSPLSLECTVEGTSNPNLYWYRQAAGRGLQLLFYSVGIGQISSEVPQNLSASRPQDRQFILSSKKLLLSDSGFYLCAWRQRGNEQFFGPGTRLTVL.

The table lists this clone with a few counts. The gene calls are TRBV6-8 and TRBJ2-1; D is uncertain. CDR3 size: 13 residues. The germline gives CDR1 MNHGY, CDR2 SAAAGT. Between the trimmed V and J ends, which lost 5 bases and 5 bases, there was a span of 10 bases. The CDR3 reads CASSALLHNEQFF. CDR3 nucleotides: TGTGCCAGCAGTGCCCTACTACACAATGAGCAGTTCTTC.

Only a few counts were recorded for this clone. The CDR3 sequence: CAWATLRGVLADTQYF. CDR3 nucleotide sequence: TGTGCCTGGGCTACCCTTCGGGGGGTCCTAGCAGATACGCAGTATTTT. V usage is TRBV30 and J usage is TRBJ2-3; 7 bases agree with TRBD2. The CDR3 sequence is 16 residues long. CDR1 is GTSNPN, CDR2 SVGIG, per germline (reference sequence). V shed 5 bases and J 4 bases; nucleotides not matched to a gene: 15.